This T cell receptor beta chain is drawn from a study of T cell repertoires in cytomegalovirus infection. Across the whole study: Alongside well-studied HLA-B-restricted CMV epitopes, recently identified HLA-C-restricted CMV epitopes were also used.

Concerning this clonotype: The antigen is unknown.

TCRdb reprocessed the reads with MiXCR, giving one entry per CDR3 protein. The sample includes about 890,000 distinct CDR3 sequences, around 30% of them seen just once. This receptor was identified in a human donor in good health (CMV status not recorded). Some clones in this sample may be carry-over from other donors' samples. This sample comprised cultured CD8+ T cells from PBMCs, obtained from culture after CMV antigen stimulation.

CDR3 in amino acids: CASSQGRGGGYTF. CDR3 coding DNA: TGTGCCAGCAGCCAAGGGAGGGGAGGAGGCTACACCTTC. The chain has TRBV14 and TRBJ1-2; tentatively, D is TRBD1 (5 bases). Deletions cut 1 base from V and 8 bases from J, with 11 bases between. The CDR3 consists of 13 residues. Germline CDR1 is SGHDN and CDR2 is FVKESK. The full variable domain, completed using reference TRBV14 and TRBJ1-2, is EAGVTQFPSHSVIEKGQTVTLRCDPISGHDNLYWYRRVMGKEIKFLLHFVKESKQDESGMPNNRFLAERTGGTYSTLKVQPAELEDSGVYFCASSQGRGGGYTFGSGTRLTVV.